This T cell receptor (beta chain) was found in a study of T cell repertoires in cytomegalovirus infection (dated by TCRdb to the late 2010s). Study-wide context: Peptide stimulations targeted recently identified HLA-C-restricted CMV epitopes, whose presentation resists viral immunomodulation, together with well-studied HLA-B-restricted epitopes. Donor HLA type was relevant to the analysis, because carriage of CMV infection together with the matching HLA type was indicated by public TCR beta signatures. The investigation overall reported the following: The ex vivo response was dominated by HLA-C-restricted CMV-specific TCR beta clonotypes, which also provided the single most frequent clonotype in two of eight donors. Cumulative frequency of public TCR beta family members discriminated carriers of CMV infection plus the relevant HLA type in this cohort and an independent 352-donor cohort.

Per the publication, the treatment or condition label means: in vitro stimulation with specific CMV peptide epitopes to enrich CMV-specific T cells. A word on this clonotype: The antigen this receptor binds is unknown. The input lacks base qualities; no much larger clone sits a single base away.

V and J lose 2 bases and 3 bases, and a span of 11 bases separates them. Taken from the germline V gene (reference sequence), the CDR1 and CDR2 loops are MNHEY and SMNVEV. From the cysteine through the phenylalanine, the CDR3 covers 14 amino acids. The sequence is cut down to CDR3 DNA, 42 bases in frame from base 1. The sequencing machine was an Illumina HiSeq 1500. TCRdb reran the public reads through fastp at Q25 and MiXCR, keeping productive beta chains. Each entry merges the rows of one CDR3 protein and shows their most common DNA and genes. The sample contains hundreds of thousands of distinct CDR3 sequences, around a third of them found a single time. Of the sample, over 11% falls within the top ten clones.

The TCR comes from a human donor in good health (CMV status not recorded). Some clones in this sample may be carry-over from other donors' samples. The rearranged segments are TRBV27 and TRBJ2-7, and possibly TRBD2, on 6 matching bases. Sample: cultured CD8+ T cells from PBMCs, taken from culture after CMV antigen stimulation. The sequence in DNA is TGTGCCAGCAGTTTAGAGGGCGGGGACTACGAGCAGTACTTC. This yields the protein CASSLEGGDYEQYF.